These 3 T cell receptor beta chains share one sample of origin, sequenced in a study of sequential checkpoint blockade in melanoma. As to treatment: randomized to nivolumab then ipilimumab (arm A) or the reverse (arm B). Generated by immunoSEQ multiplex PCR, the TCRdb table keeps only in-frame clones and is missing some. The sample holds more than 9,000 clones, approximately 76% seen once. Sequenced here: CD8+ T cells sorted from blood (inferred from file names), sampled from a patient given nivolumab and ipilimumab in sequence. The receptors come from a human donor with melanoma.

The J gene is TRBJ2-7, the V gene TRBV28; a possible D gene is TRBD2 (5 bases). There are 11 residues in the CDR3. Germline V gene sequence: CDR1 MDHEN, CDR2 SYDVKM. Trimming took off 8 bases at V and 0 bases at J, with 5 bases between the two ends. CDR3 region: CASRDSYEQYF. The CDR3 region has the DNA TGTGCCAGCCGGGACTCCTACGAGCAGTACTTC.

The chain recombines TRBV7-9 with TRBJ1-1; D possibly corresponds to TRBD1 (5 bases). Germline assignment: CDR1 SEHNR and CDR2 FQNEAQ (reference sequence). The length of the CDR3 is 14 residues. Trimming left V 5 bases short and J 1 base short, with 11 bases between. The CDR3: CASSPNTGNTEAFF. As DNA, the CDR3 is TGTGCCAGCAGCCCGAACACAGGGAACACTGAAGCTTTCTTT.

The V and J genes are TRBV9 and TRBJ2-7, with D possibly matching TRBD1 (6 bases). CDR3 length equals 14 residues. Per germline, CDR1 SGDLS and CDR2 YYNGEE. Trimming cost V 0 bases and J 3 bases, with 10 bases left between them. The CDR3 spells CASSVDHRVYEQYF. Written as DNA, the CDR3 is TGTGCCAGCAGCGTAGACCACAGGGTCTACGAGCAGTACTTC.